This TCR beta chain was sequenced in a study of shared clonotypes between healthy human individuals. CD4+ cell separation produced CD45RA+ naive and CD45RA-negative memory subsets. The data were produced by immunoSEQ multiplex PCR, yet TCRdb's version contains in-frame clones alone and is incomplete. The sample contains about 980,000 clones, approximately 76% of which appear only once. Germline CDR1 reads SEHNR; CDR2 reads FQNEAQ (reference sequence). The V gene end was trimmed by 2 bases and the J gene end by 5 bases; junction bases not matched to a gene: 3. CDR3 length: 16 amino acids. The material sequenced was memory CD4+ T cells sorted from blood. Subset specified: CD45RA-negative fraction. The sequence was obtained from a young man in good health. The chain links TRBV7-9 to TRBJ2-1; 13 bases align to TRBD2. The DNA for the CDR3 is TGTGCCAGCAGCTTACGTACTAGCGGGAGGGACAATGAGCAGTTCTTC. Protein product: CASSLRTSGRDNEQFF.